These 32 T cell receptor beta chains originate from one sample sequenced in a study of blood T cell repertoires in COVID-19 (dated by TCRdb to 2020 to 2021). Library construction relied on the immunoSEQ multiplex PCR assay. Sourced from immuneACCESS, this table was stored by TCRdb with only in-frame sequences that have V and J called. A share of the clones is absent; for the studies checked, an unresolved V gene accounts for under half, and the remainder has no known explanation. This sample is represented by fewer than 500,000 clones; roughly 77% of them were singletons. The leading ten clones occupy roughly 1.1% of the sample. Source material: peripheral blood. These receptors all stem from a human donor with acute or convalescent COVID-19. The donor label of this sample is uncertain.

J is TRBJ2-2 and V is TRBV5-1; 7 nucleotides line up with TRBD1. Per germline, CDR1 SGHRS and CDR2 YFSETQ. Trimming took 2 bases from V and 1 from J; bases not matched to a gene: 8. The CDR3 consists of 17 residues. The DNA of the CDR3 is TGCGCCAGCAGCTTTTGGCGCCGACAGGGGAACACCGGGGAGCTGTTTTTT. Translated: CASSFWRRQGNTGELFF.

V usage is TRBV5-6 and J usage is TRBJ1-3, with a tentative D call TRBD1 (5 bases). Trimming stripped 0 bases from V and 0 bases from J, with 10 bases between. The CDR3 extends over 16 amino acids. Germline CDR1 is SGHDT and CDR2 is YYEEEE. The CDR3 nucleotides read TGTGCCAGCAGCTTGGTTGGACAAAGCTCTGGAAACACCATATATTTT. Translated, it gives CASSLVGQSSGNTIYF.

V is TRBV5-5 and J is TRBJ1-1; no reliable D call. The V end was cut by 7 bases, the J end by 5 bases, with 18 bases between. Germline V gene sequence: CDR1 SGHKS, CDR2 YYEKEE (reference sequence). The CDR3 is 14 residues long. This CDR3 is CASFIETTRTEAFF. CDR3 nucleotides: TGTGCCAGCTTTATTGAGACGACGCGGACTGAAGCTTTCTTT.

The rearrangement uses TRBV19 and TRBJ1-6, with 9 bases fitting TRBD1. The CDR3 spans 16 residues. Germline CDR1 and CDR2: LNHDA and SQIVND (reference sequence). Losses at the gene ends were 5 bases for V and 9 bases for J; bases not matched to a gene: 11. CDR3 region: CASSPQGGTGSSPLHF. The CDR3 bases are TGTGCCAGTAGTCCGCAAGGGGGGACAGGGAGTTCACCCCTCCACTTT.

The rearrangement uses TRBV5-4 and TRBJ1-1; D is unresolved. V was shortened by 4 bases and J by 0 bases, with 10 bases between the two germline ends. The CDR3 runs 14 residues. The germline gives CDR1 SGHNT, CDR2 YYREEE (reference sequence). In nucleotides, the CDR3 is TGTGCCAGCAGCCGCGACAATTTGAACACTGAAGCTTTCTTT. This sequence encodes CASSRDNLNTEAFF.

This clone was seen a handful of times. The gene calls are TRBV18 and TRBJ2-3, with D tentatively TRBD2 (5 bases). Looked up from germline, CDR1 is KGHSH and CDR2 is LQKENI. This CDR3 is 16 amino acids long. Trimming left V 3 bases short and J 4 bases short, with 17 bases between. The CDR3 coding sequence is TGTGCCAGCTCACCGCCAAGGGTCTCGAGGGCAGATACGCAGTATTTT. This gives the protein CASSPPRVSRADTQYF.

The chain's CDR3 is CASSTIAGGYNEQFF. The CDR3 bases are TGTGCCAGCAGCACCATAGCGGGAGGATACAATGAGCAGTTCTTC. The rearrangement links TRBV11-2 to TRBJ2-1; 10 bases map to TRBD2. Germline V CDR1 and CDR2: SGHAT, FQNNGV. V was pared by 5 bases and J by 4 bases, with 5 bases of the junction left unmatched. The CDR3 loop spans 15 amino acids.

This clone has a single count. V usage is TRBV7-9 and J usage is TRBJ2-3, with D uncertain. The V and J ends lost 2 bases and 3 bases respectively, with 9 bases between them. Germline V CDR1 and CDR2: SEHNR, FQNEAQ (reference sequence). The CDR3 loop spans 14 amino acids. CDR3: CASSLWAPTDTQYF. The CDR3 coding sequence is TGTGCCAGCAGCTTATGGGCCCCAACAGATACGCAGTATTTT.

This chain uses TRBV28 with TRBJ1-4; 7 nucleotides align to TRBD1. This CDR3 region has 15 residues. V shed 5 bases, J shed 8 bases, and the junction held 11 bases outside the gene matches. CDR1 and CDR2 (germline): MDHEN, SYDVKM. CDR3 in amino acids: CASSPGQAWGEKLFF. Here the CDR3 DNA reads TGTGCCAGCAGTCCCGGACAGGCCTGGGGGGAAAAACTGTTTTTT.

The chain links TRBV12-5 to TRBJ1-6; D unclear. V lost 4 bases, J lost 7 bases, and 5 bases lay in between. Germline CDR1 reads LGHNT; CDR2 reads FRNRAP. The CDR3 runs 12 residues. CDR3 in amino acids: CASGSPNSPLHF. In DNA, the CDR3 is TGTGCTAGTGGTTCTCCGAATTCACCCCTCCACTTT.

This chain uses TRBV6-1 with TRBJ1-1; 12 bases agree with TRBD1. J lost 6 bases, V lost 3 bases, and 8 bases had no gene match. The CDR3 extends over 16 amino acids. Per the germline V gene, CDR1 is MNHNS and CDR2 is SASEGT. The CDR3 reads CASSEGQGARSSEAFF. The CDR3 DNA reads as TGTGCCAGCAGTGAGGGACAGGGGGCGCGTAGCTCTGAAGCTTTCTTT.

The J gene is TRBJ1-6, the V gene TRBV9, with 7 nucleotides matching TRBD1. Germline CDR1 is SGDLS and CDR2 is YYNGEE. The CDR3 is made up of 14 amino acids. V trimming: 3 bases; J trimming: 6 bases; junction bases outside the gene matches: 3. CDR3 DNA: TGTGCCAGCAGCGCGACAGGGAGTAATTCACCCCTCCACTTT. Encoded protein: CASSATGSNSPLHF.

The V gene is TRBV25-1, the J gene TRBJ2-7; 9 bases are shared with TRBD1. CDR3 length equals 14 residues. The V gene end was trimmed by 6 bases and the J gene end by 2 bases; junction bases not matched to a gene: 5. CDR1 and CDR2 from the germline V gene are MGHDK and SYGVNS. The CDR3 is CASRQDRGAYEQYF. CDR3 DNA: TGTGCCAGCAGGCAGGACAGGGGAGCCTACGAGCAGTACTTC.

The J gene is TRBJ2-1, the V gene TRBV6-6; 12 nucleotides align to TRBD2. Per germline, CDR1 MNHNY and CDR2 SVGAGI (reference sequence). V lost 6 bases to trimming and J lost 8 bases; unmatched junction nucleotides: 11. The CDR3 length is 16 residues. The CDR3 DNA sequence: TGTGCCAGCAGAAGGGGAGGGGCTAGCGGGGGGGATGAGCAGTTCTTC. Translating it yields CASRRGGASGGDEQFF.

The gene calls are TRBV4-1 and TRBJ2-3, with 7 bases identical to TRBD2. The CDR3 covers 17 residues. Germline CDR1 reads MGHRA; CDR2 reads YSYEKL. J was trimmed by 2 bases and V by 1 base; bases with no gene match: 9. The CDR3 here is CASSQAVPAGYTDTQYF. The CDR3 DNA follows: TGCGCCAGCAGCCAAGCAGTTCCAGCGGGGTACACAGATACGCAGTATTTT.

CDR3 nucleotides: TGCGCCAGCAGCCAAGATGGGGCAGGGGGTTACACTGAAGCTTTCTTT. This encodes CASSQDGAGGYTEAFF. The chain recombines TRBV4-1 with TRBJ1-1; 7 positions agree with TRBD1. Trimming at V came to 0 bases and at J to 3 bases, leaving 7 bases not matched to a gene. Germline loops: CDR1 MGHRA, CDR2 YSYEKL. There are 16 residues in the CDR3.

CDR3 DNA: TGTGCCAGCAGCTTGGGGCAGGGGGATCAGCCCCAGCATTTT. Translating it yields CASSLGQGDQPQHF. The rearrangement joins TRBV5-8 to TRBJ1-5, with TRBD1 matching 7 bases. Germline CDR1 and CDR2: SGHTS and YDEGEE. This CDR3 spans 14 amino acids. Trimming removed 0 bases from V and 5 bases from J; junction bases left unmatched: 2.

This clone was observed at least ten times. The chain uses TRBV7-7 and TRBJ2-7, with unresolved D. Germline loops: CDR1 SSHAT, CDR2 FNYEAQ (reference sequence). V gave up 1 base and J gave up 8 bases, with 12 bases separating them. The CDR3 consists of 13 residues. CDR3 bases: TGTGCCAGCAGCTTAGTCAAATTGGGCAAGCAGTACTTC. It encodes CASSLVKLGKQYF.

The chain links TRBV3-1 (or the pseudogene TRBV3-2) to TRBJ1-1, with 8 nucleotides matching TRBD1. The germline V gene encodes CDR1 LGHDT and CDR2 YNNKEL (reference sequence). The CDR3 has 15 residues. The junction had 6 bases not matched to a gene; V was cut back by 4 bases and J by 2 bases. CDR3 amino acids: CASSPVGQANTEAFF. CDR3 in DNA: TGTGCCAGCAGCCCCGTGGGACAGGCTAACACTGAAGCTTTCTTT.

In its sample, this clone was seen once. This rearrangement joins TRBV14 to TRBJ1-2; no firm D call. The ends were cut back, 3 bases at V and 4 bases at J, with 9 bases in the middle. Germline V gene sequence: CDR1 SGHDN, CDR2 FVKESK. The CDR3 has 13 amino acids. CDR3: CASSQYLLYGYTF. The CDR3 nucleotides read TGTGCCAGCAGCCAGTATTTACTCTATGGCTACACCTTC.

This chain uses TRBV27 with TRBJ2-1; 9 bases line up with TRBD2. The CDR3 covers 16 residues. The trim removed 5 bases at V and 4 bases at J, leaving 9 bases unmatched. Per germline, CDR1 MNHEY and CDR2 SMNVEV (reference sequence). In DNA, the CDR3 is TGTGCCAGCAGTCGCAGCGGGGGGACTTCATACAATGAGCAGTTCTTC. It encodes CASSRSGGTSYNEQFF.

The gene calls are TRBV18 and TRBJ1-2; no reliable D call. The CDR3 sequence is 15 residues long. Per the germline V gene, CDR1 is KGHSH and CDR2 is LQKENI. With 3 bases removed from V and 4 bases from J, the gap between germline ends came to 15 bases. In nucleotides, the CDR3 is TGTGCCAGCTCACCTTCTTCCGGGATCCGCTATGGCTACACCTTC. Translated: CASSPSSGIRYGYTF.

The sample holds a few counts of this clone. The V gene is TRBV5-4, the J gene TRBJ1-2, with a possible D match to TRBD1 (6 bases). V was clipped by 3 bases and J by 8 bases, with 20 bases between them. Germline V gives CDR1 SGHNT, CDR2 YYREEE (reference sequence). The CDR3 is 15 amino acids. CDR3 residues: CASSSRGASLRGYTF. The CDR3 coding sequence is TGTGCCAGCAGCTCCCGGGGGGCGAGTCTGCGGGGCTACACCTTC.

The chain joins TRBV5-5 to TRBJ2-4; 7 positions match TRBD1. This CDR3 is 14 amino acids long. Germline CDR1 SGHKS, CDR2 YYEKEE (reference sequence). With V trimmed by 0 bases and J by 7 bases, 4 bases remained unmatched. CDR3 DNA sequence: TGTGCCAGCAGCTTGGCCCCGACAGGGAACATTCAGTACTTC. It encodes CASSLAPTGNIQYF.

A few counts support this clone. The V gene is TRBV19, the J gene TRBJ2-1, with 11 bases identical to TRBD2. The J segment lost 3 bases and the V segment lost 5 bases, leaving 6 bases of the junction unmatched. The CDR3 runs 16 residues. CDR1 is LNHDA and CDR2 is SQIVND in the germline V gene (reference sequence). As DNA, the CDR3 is TGTGCCAGTAGTGCCCTCACTAGCGGGAGCTACAATGAGCAGTTCTTC. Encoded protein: CASSALTSGSYNEQFF. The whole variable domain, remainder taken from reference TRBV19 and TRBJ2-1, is DGGITQSPKYLFRKEGQNVTLSCEQNLNHDAMYWYRQDPGQGLRLIYYSQIVNDFQKGDIAEGYSVSREKKESFPLTVTSAQKNPTAFYLCASSALTSGSYNEQFFGPGTRLTVL.

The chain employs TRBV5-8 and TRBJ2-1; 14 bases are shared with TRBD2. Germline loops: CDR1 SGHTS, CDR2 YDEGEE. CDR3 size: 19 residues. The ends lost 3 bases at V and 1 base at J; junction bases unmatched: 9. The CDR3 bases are TGTGCCAGCAGCTCTGGACTAGCGGGAGGTTCACGGTCCTACAATGAGCAGTTCTTC. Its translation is CASSSGLAGGSRSYNEQFF. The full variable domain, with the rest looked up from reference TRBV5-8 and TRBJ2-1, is EAGVTQSPTHLIKTRGQQATLRCSPISGHTSVYWYQQALGLGLQFLLWYDEGEERNRGNFPPRFSGRQFPNYSSELNVNALELEDSALYLCASSSGLAGGSRSYNEQFFGPGTRLTVL.

The CDR3 nucleotides are TGTGCCAGCAGCACGACAGGGGGGATTACGCAGTATTTT. Protein sequence: CASSTTGGITQYF. The rearrangement links TRBV9 to TRBJ2-3; 9 nucleotides align to TRBD1. The junction had 5 bases not matched to a gene; V was cut back by 4 bases and J by 8 bases. CDR1 is SGDLS, CDR2 YYNGEE, per germline. This CDR3 has 13 residues.

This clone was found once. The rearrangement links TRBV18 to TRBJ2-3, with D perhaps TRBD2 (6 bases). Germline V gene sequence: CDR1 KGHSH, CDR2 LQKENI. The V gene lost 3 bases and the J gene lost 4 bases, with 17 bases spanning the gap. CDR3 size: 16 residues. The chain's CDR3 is CASSPSGLPFSDTQYF. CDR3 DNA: TGTGCCAGCTCACCCTCAGGACTACCGTTTTCAGATACGCAGTATTTT.

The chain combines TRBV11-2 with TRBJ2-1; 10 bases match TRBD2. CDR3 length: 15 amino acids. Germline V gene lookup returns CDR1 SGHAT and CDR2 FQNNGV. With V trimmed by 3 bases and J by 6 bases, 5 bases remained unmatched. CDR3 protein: CASSFQRGGINEQFF. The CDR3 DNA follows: TGTGCCAGCAGCTTCCAGCGGGGGGGTATCAATGAGCAGTTCTTC.

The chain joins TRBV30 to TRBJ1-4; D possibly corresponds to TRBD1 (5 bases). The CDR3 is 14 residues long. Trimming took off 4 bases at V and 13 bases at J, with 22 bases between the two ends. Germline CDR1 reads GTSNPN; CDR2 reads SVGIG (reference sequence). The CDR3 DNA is TGTGCCTGGACTCCCGACAGACGTATCGTGGGACTGTTTTTT. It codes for CAWTPDRRIVGLFF.

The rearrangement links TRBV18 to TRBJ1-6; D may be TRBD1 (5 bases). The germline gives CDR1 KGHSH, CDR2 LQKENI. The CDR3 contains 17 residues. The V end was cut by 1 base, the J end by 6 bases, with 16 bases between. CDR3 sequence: CASSPLGQGRGNSPLHF. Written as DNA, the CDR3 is TGTGCCAGCTCACCACTTGGTCAGGGTCGCGGTAATTCACCCCTCCACTTT.

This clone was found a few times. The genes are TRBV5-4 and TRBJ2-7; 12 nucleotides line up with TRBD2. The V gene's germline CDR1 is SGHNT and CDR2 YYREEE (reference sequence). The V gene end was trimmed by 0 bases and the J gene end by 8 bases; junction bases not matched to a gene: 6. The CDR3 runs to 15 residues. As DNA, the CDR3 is TGTGCCAGCAGCTTGGCCCTGGGACTAGCGGGTCAGCAGTACTTC. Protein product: CASSLALGLAGQQYF.